The clone carrying this TCR beta chain was recorded only once. What it binds is not known. Germline-derived CDR1 and CDR2 are SEHNR and FQNEAQ (reference sequence). Trimming took 5 bases from V and 13 from J; bases not matched to a gene: 7. There are 14 residues in the CDR3. Amplification used 52 TRBV primers and 13 TRBJ primers. Libraries were prepared by immunoSEQ multiplex PCR; TCRdb keeps only in-frame clonotypes and omits some of them. The sample records 20,000 to 25,000 clones, 70% to 90% being singletons. This sample was included in a study of regulatory T cells. Notes on the study in general: In CD3G-deficient patients, conventional CD4+ T cells were enriched for hydrophobic CDR3 residues at positions 6 and 7.

Every patient with CD3G deficiency had evidence of autoimmunity. Sequencing was carried out using conventional CD4+ T cells sorted from blood. The receptor was derived from a child younger than 18 with CD3G deficiency. The rearrangement uses TRBV7-9 and TRBJ2-1; 14 bases agree with TRBD2. The CDR3 is CASSPGLAGVNQFF. Here the CDR3 DNA reads TGTGCCAGCAGCCCGGGACTAGCGGGGGTCAATCAGTTCTTC.